Below, 26 T cell receptor beta chains from the same sample are listed, as sequenced in a study of T-cell reconstitution after alpha-beta-depleted transplantation in children. Unique molecular identifiers were used in preparing the TCRbeta library. TCRdb re-derived calls from the PCR reads in MiXCR, one entry per CDR3 protein. The profile covers 95,000 to 150,000 distinct CDR3 sequences, with roughly 24% appearing a single time and about 11% taken by the ten largest. The input for sequencing was PBMCs, mostly from graft donor cells, taken 180 days after TCRalphabeta/CD19-depleted stem cell transplant. The receptors come from a male patient between 2 and 9 years old who had a stem cell transplant for chronic granulomatous disease, so the T cells may come from the graft donor.

In its sample, this clonotype was seen a few times. V and J are TRBV29-1 and TRBJ2-5; 8 nucleotides match TRBD1. Germline assignment: CDR1 SQVTM and CDR2 ANQGSEA. V gave up 3 bases and J gave up 7 bases; unmatched junction bases: 7. This CDR3 has 13 residues. The CDR3 here is CSVERRGLATQYF. DNA for the CDR3: TGCAGCGTTGAGCGCAGGGGGCTGGCGACCCAGTACTTC.

This clonotype was detected many times. V gene TRBV20-1 combines with J gene TRBJ2-5; D call uncertain. With 0 bases removed from V and 0 bases from J, the gap between germline ends came to 14 bases. CDR1 is DFQATT and CDR2 is SNEGSKA in the germline V gene (reference sequence). The CDR3 sequence is 16 residues long. CDR3 sequence reads: CSARDLSRGHQETQYF. The CDR3, as DNA: TGCAGTGCTAGAGATCTTTCTCGTGGGCACCAAGAGACCCAGTACTTC.

This clonotype was seen at least ten times. The rearrangement uses TRBV7-9 and TRBJ1-1; D gene uncertain. The CDR3 is 12 residues long. Trimming took off 2 bases at V and 6 bases at J, with 7 bases between the two ends. Germline V lookup: CDR1 SEHNR, CDR2 FQNEAQ (reference sequence). Here the CDR3 DNA reads TGTGCCAGCAGCTTACTGTCCTCTGAAGCTTTCTTT. Protein: CASSLLSSEAFF.

This clonotype was seen ten or more times. This chain links TRBV6-4 with TRBJ1-2; possible D gene TRBD1, 6 bases. Per germline, CDR1 MRHNA and CDR2 SNTAGT. The CDR3 spans 10 residues. The CDR3 loop reads CDQGFCGYTF. CDR3 in DNA: TGTGATCAGGGGTTTTGTGGCTACACCTTC.

This clonotype was counted many times. The chain links TRBV7-9 to TRBJ1-1; D unclear. The CDR3 totals 11 residues. Germline V lookup: CDR1 SEHNR, CDR2 FQNEAQ (reference sequence). Trimming cost V 1 base and J 10 bases, with 7 bases left between them. CDR3 coding DNA: TGTGCCAGCAGCTTAGGGGAGGGAGCTTTCTTT. This encodes CASSLGEGAFF.

This clonotype was seen only a few times. The V and J genes are TRBV20-1 and TRBJ2-7; 8 bases line up with TRBD2. This CDR3 has 13 residues. V trimming: 4 bases; J trimming: 3 bases; junction bases outside the gene matches: 5. Germline values: CDR1 DFQATT, CDR2 SNEGSKA (reference sequence). DNA for the CDR3: TGCAGTGCTAATAGCGGGACAAGCTACGAGCAGTACTTC. Its translation is CSANSGTSYEQYF.

This clonotype turned up a few times. The J gene is TRBJ2-7, the V gene TRBV27, with TRBD2 identical over 8 bases. Germline loops: CDR1 MNHEY, CDR2 SMNVEV (reference sequence). The CDR3 sequence is 15 residues long. Trimming removed 2 bases from V and 4 bases from J; junction bases left unmatched: 7. The CDR3 loop is CASSLMGTSMYEQYF. Here the CDR3 DNA reads TGTGCCAGCAGTTTAATGGGGACTAGTATGTACGAGCAGTACTTC.

This clonotype was seen repeatedly, ten times or more. The chain carries TRBV20-1 and TRBJ2-3; D is uncertain. The ends were cut back, 2 bases at V and 7 bases at J, with 4 bases in the middle. The CDR3 spans 10 residues. Germline V CDR1 and CDR2: DFQATT, SNEGSKA (reference sequence). This chain's CDR3 is CSARQNTQYF. The CDR3 DNA reads as TGCAGTGCTAGACAAAATACGCAGTATTTT.

The chain carries TRBV12-3 or TRBV12-4 and TRBJ1-1; D remains ambiguous. This CDR3 has 15 amino acids. V was clipped by 6 bases and J by 5 bases, with 19 bases between them. The CDR3, as DNA: TGTGCCAGCAGCCCGACCTTAATCAAGCCTACTGAAGCTTTCTTT. It encodes CASSPTLIKPTEAFF.

A word on this clonotype: This may be a read error, as it is one base from a much larger clone. The rearrangement joins TRBV29-1 to TRBJ1-2; D is undetermined. Germline assignment: CDR1 SQVTM and CDR2 ANQGSEA. The CDR3 has 11 residues. V was pared by 5 bases and J by 4 bases, with 8 bases between. The CDR3 coding sequence is TGCAGCGTTAACAGAGTCTATGGCTACACCTTC. It encodes CSVNRVYGYTF.

The chain links TRBV12-3 or TRBV12-4 to TRBJ2-2, with D tentatively TRBD1 or TRBD2 (5 bases each). V was pared by 2 bases and J by 5 bases, with 15 bases between. CDR3 length: 16 amino acids. The CDR3 DNA is TGTGCCAGCAGTTTATCGGCAGGGCGAGGGACCGGGGAGCTGTTTTTT. Protein product: CASSLSAGRGTGELFF.

CDR3 amino acids: CASSIIGGNTEAFF. In nucleotides, the CDR3 is TGTGCCAGTAGTATAATAGGGGGAAACACTGAAGCTTTCTTT. The rearrangement joins TRBV19 to TRBJ1-1, with TRBD1 as a possible D gene (6 bases). Trimming cost V 2 bases and J 2 bases, with 9 bases left between them. From germline, CDR1 is LNHDA and CDR2 SQIVND (reference sequence). The CDR3 runs to 14 residues.

This clonotype was detected many times. The chain has TRBV7-9 and TRBJ2-1; maybe TRBD2 (5 bases). The CDR3 is 13 amino acids. Germline V gene sequence: CDR1 SEHNR, CDR2 FQNEAQ (reference sequence). Deletions cut 4 bases from V and 8 bases from J, with 12 bases between. The CDR3 loop is CASSWPGSDEQFF. In nucleotides, the CDR3 is TGTGCCAGCAGCTGGCCAGGTAGCGATGAGCAGTTCTTC. The full variable domain, with the rest looked up from reference TRBV7-9 and TRBJ2-1, is DTGVSQNPRHKITKRGQNVTFRCDPISEHNRLYWYRQTLGQGPEFLTYFQNEAQLEKSRLLSDRFSAERPKGSFSTLEIQRTEQGDSAMYLCASSWPGSDEQFFGPGTRLTVL.

This sequence joins TRBV7-2 and TRBJ2-7; D possibly uses TRBD1 or TRBD2 (5 bases each). The CDR3 is 15 amino acids. Germline V CDR1 and CDR2: SGHTA, FQGNSA. The V end was cut by 5 bases, the J end by 9 bases, with 23 bases between. CDR3 nucleotides: TGTGCCAGCAGCCGAAACAAACCCGGGACCGACGGGCAGTACTTC. Protein sequence: CASSRNKPGTDGQYF.

This clonotype was counted only a few times. This chain connects TRBV6-5 to TRBJ2-6, with D hard to call. Trimming stripped 0 bases from V and 1 base from J, with 10 bases between. The CDR3 has 17 amino acids. Germline CDR1 reads MNHEY; CDR2 reads SVGAGI. The CDR3 spells CASSYSYSLSGANVLTF. DNA of the CDR3: TGTGCCAGCAGTTACTCATACTCATTGTCTGGGGCCAACGTCCTGACTTTC.

The chain couples TRBV4-3 to TRBJ1-2, with a tentative D call TRBD1 (6 bases). CDR1 is LGHNA, CDR2 YSLEER, per germline. Trimming stripped 1 base from V and 4 bases from J, with 10 bases between. The CDR3 is made up of 14 amino acids. The CDR3 bases are TGCGCCAGCAGCCAAGGGCTGGGGGCCTATGGCTACACCTTC. Its translation: CASSQGLGAYGYTF.

The rearrangement joins TRBV20-1 to TRBJ1-2; 12 bases fit TRBD1. CDR3 length: 14 amino acids. The V segment lost 3 bases and the J segment 6 bases; nucleotides outside the gene matches: 5. Per germline, CDR1 DFQATT and CDR2 SNEGSKA (reference sequence). DNA of the CDR3: TGCAGTGCTAGCCGGGACAGGGGGCTGGATGGCTACACCTTC. It specifies CSASRDRGLDGYTF.

Ten or more counts support this clonotype. The V gene is TRBV6-5, the J gene TRBJ1-5, with no clear D. Germline V gives CDR1 MNHEY, CDR2 SVGAGI. This CDR3 spans 13 amino acids. V was cut by 6 bases and J by 7 bases, with 13 bases left in between. The CDR3 is CASRPMATQPQHF. The CDR3 DNA follows: TGTGCCAGCAGACCCATGGCTACCCAGCCCCAGCATTTT.

At least ten counts were recorded for this clonotype. The chain employs TRBV12-3 or TRBV12-4 and TRBJ2-1, with TRBD1 matching over 10 bases. After removal of 5 bases from V and 3 bases from J, the junction contained 7 bases not matched to a gene. This CDR3 has 16 residues. The CDR3 nucleotides read TGTGCCAGCAGTCCGGGACAGGGGATCCACTACAATGAGCAGTTCTTC. This encodes CASSPGQGIHYNEQFF.

The sample holds many counts of this clonotype. The chain joins TRBV6-4 to TRBJ2-1; 8 bases agree with TRBD2. The germline gives CDR1 MRHNA, CDR2 SNTAGT. CDR3 length equals 19 residues. Trimming at V came to 6 bases and at J to 0 bases, leaving 16 bases not matched to a gene. The CDR3 DNA reads TGTGCCAGCAGCCCTATTGGCGGGAGGAGCGTCCGCTCCTACAATGAGCAGTTCTTC. Translated: CASSPIGGRSVRSYNEQFF.

The genes are TRBV7-9 and TRBJ2-4; the match to TRBD2 covers 7 bases. With 1 base clipped from V and 9 bases from J, the junction kept 12 bases outside the gene matches. The CDR3 loop spans 16 amino acids. Germline V lookup: CDR1 SEHNR, CDR2 FQNEAQ (reference sequence). The CDR3 is CASSLEVRPGEGIQYF. CDR3 DNA: TGTGCCAGCAGCTTAGAAGTCCGACCGGGGGAGGGCATTCAGTACTTC.

This rearrangement joins TRBV12-3 or TRBV12-4 to TRBJ2-7; D is perhaps TRBD1 (7 bases). The V end was cut by 7 bases, the J end by 12 bases, with 19 bases between. This CDR3 is built from 12 residues. CDR3 sequence reads: CASTRRQGGLYF. The CDR3 nucleotides are TGTGCCAGCACCCGAAGACAGGGAGGCCTGTACTTC.

This clonotype was seen only a few times. This chain connects TRBV7-6 to TRBJ2-7; 7 positions match TRBD1. In germline, CDR1 is SGHVS, CDR2 FNYEAQ. The CDR3 is 15 residues long. The trim removed 2 bases at V and 4 bases at J, leaving 8 bases unmatched. CDR3 in amino acids: CASSLYPRQGYEQYF. The DNA for the CDR3 is TGTGCCAGCAGCTTATACCCGAGACAGGGTTACGAGCAGTACTTC.

This clonotype has at least ten counts. CDR3 residues: CASSFLRLAENTGELFF. The CDR3 nucleotides are TGTGCCAGCAGTTTCCTGCGGCTAGCGGAGAACACCGGGGAGCTGTTTTTT. The chain uses TRBV28 and TRBJ2-2; TRBD2 matches at 7 bases. The V gene end was trimmed by 3 bases and the J gene end by 1 base; junction bases not matched to a gene: 8. The CDR3 loop spans 17 amino acids. From germline, CDR1 is MDHEN and CDR2 SYDVKM.

This clonotype was counted only a few times. The J gene is TRBJ2-3, the V gene TRBV20-1; possibly TRBD1 or TRBD2 for D (5 bases each). CDR3 length equals 13 residues. V was trimmed by 8 bases and J by 5 bases, leaving 17 bases between them. Germline assignment: CDR1 DFQATT and CDR2 SNEGSKA (reference sequence). The CDR3 here is CSLMTGAEDTQYF. In DNA, the CDR3 is TGCAGTCTTATGACCGGGGCGGAAGATACGCAGTATTTT.

This clonotype appeared many times. The V and J genes are TRBV28 and TRBJ1-2; the D is unclear. The germline V gene encodes CDR1 MDHEN and CDR2 SYDVKM. CDR3 length equals 11 residues. The ends were cut back, 5 bases at V and 11 bases at J, with 12 bases in the middle. In DNA, the CDR3 is TGTGCCAGCAGTAGAACTATGGGGTACACCTTC. Amino acids: CASSRTMGYTF.